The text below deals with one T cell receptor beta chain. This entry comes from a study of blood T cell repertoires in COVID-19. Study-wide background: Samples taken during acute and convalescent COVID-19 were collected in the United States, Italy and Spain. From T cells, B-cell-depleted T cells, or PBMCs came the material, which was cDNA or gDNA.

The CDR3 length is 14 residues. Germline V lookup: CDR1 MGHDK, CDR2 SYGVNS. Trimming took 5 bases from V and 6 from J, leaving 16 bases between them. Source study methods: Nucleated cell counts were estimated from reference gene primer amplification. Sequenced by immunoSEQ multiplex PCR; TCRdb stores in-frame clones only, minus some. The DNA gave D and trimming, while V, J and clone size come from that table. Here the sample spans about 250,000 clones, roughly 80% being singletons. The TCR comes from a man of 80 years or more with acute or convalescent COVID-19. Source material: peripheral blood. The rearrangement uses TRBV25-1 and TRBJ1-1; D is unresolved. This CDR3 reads CASSTEGRVAEAFF. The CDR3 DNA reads TGTGCCAGCAGTACTGAAGGGAGAGTGGCTGAAGCTTTCTTT. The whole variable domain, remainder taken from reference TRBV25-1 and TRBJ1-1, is EADIYQTPRYLVIGTGKKITLECSQTMGHDKMYWYQQDPGMELHLIHYSYGVNSTEKGDLSSESTVSRIRTEHFPLTLESARPSHTSQYLCASSTEGRVAEAFFGQGTRLTVV.